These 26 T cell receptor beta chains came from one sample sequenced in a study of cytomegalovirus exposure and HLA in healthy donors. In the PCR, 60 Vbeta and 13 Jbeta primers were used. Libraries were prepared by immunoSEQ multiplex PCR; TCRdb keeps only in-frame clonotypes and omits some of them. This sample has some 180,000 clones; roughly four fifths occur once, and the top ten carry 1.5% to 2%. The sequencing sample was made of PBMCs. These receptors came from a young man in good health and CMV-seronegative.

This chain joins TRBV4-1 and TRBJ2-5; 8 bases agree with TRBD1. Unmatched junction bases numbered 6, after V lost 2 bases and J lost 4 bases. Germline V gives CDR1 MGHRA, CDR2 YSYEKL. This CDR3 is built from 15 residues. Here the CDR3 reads CASSQYDRGGETQYF. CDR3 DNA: TGCGCCAGCAGCCAATACGACAGGGGTGGAGAGACCCAGTACTTC.

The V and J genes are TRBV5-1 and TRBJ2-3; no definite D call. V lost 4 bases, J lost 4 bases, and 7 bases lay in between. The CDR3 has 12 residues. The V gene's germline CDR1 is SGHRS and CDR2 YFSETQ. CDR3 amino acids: CASSLTPDTQYF. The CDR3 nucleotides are TGCGCCAGCAGCCTCACACCAGATACGCAGTATTTT.

Here the CDR3 DNA reads TGTGCCAGTAGTGACCGGGCCGCGGGGCAACAGCCCCAGCATTTT. Translating it yields CASSDRAAGQQPQHF. V and J are TRBV19 and TRBJ1-5; D may be TRBD1 (5 bases). V lost 5 bases, J lost 7 bases, and 18 bases lay in between. CDR3 length: 15 residues. CDR1 and CDR2 (germline): LNHDA, SQIVND (reference sequence).

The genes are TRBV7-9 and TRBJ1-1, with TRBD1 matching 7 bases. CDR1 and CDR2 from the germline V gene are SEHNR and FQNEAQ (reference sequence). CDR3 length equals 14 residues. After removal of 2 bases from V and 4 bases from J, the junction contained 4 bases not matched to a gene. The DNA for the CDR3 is TGTGCCAGCAGCTTAAGGCAGGGGGGCACTGAAGCTTTCTTT. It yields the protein CASSLRQGGTEAFF.

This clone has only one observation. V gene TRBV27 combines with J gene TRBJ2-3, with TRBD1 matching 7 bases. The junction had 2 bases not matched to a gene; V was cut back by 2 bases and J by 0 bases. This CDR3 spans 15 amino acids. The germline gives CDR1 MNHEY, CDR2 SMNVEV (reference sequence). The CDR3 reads CASSLTGVSTDTQYF. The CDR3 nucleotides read TGTGCCAGCAGTTTAACAGGGGTGAGCACAGATACGCAGTATTTT.

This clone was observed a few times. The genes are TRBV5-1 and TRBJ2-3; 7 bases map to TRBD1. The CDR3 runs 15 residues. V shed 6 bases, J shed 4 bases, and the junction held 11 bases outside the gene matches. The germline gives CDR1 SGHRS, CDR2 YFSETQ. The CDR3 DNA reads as TGCGCCAGCACAGAACAGGGGTTTATCCCAGATACGCAGTATTTT. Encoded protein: CASTEQGFIPDTQYF.

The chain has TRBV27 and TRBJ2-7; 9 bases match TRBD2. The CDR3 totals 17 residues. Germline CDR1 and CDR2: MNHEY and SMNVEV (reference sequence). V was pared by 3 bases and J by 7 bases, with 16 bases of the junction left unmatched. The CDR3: CASSLFSGSSVAGEQYF. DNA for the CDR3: TGTGCCAGCAGTTTGTTTAGCGGGAGTTCGGTAGCGGGAGAGCAGTACTTC.

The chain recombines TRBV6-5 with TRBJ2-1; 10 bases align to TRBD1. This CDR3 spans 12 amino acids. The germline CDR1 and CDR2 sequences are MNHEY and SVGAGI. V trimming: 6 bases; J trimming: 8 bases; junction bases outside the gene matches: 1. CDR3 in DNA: TGTGCCAGCAGAGGGACAGGGGATGAGCAGTTCTTC. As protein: CASRGTGDEQFF.

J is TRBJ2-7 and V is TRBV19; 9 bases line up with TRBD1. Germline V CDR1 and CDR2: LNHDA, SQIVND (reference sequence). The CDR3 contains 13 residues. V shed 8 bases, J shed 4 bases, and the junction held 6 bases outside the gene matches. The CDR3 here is CASGPGTGYEQYF. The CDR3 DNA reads TGTGCCAGTGGGCCCGGGACAGGGTACGAGCAGTACTTC.

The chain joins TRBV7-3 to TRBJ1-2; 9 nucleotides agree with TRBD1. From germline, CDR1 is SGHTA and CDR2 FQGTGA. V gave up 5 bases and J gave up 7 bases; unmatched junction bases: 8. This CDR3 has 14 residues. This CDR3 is CASSALQGAAGYTF. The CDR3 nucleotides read TGTGCCAGCAGCGCTTTACAGGGGGCCGCTGGCTACACCTTC.

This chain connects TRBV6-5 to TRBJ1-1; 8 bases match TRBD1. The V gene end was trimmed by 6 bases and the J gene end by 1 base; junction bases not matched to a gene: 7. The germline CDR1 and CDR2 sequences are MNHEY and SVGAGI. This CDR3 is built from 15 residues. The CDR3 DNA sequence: TGTGCCAGCAGGCCTTCCGGGACAGGGAACACTGAAGCTTTCTTT. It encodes CASRPSGTGNTEAFF.

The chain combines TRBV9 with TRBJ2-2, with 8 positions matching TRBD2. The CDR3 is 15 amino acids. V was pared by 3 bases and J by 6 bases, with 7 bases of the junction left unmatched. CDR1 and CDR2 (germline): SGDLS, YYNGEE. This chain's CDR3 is CASSAPGGGSGELFF. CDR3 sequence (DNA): TGTGCCAGCAGCGCGCCCGGGGGGGGCTCCGGGGAGCTGTTTTTT. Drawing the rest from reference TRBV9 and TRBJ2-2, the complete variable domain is DSGVTQTPKHLITATGQRVTLRCSPRSGDLSVYWYQQSLDQGLQFLIQYYNGEERAKGNILERFSAQQFPDLHSELNLSSLELGDSALYFCASSAPGGGSGELFFGEGSRLTVL.

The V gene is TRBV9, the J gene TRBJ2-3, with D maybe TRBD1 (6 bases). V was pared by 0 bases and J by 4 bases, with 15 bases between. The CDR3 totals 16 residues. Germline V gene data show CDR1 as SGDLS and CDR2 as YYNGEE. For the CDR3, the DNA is TGTGCCAGCAGCGTAGCTAACACAGGGCTGGCAGATACGCAGTATTTT. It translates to CASSVANTGLADTQYF.

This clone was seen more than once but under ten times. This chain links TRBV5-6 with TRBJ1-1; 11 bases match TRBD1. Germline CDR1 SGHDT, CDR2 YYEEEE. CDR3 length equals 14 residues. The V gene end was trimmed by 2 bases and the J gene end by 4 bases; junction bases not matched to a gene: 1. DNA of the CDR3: TGTGCCAGCAGCTTTGGGACAGGGGGCACTGAAGCTTTCTTT. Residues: CASSFGTGGTEAFF.

The CDR3 region has the DNA TGCAGCGTTGAAGATCGACATAAATCCTACGAGCAGTACTTC. Protein sequence: CSVEDRHKSYEQYF. V is TRBV29-1 and J is TRBJ2-7; no definite D call. V shed 0 bases and J shed 1 base, with 10 bases lying between them. The CDR3 has 14 amino acids. Germline V gene lookup returns CDR1 SQVTM and CDR2 ANQGSEA.

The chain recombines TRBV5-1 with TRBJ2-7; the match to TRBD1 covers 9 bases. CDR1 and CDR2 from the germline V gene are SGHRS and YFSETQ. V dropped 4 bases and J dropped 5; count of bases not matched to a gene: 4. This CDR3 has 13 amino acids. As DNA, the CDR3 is TGCGCCAGCAGCGTAGACAGGGGGGACGAGCAGTACTTC. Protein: CASSVDRGDEQYF.

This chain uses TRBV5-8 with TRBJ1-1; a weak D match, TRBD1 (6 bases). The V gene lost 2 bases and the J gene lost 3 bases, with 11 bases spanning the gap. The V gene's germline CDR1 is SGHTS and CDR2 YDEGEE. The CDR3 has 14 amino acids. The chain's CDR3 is CASSLQGGYTEAFF. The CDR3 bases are TGTGCCAGCAGCTTACAGGGTGGTTACACTGAAGCTTTCTTT.

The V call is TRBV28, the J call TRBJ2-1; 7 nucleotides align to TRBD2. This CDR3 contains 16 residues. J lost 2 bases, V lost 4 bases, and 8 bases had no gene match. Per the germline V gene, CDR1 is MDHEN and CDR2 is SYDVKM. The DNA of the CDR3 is TGTGCCAGCAGTTCCCCGCAGGGAGGGGCCTACAATGAGCAGTTCTTC. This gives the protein CASSSPQGGAYNEQFF.

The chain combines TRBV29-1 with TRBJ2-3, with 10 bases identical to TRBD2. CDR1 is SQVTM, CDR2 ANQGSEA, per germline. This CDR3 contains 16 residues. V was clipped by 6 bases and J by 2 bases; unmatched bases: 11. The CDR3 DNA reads TGCAGCGTAACTAGCGGGGCCCATTTCCTCACAGATACGCAGTATTTT. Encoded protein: CSVTSGAHFLTDTQYF.

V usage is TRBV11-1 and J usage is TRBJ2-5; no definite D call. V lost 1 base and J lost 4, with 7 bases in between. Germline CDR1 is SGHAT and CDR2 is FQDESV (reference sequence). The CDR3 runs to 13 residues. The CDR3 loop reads CASSLGVLETQYF. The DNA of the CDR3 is TGTGCCAGCAGCTTAGGCGTATTAGAGACCCAGTACTTC.

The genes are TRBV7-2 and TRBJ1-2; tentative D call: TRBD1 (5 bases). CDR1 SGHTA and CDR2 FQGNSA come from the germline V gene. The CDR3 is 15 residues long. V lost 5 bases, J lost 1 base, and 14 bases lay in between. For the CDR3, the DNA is TGTGCCAGCAGCCTCCCCGGGGGTGTTAACTATGGCTACACCTTC. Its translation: CASSLPGGVNYGYTF.

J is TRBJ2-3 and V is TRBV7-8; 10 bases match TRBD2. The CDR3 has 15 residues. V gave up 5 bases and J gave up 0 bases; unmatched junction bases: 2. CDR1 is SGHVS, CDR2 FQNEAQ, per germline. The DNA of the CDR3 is TGTGCCAGCAGCCCGACTAGCGGGAGCACAGATACGCAGTATTTT. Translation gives CASSPTSGSTDTQYF.

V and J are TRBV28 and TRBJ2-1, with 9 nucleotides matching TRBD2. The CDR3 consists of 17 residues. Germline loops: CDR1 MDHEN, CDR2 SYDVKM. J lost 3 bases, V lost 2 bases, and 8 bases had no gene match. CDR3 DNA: TGTGCCAGCAGTTTAGAGGGCGGCGGGAGGGGCTACAATGAGCAGTTCTTC. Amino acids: CASSLEGGGRGYNEQFF.

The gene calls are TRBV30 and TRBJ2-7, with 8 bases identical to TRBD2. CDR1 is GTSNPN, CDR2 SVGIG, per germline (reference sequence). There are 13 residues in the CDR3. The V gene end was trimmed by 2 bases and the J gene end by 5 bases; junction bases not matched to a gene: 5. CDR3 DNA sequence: TGTGCCTGGAGTCGGGGGGGCGGGAACGAGCAGTACTTC. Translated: CAWSRGGGNEQYF.

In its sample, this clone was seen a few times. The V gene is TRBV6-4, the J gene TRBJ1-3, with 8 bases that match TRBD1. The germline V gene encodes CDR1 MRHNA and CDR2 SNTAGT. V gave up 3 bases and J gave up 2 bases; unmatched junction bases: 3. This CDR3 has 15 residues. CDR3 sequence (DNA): TGTGCCAGCAGTGAACAGGGGGATGCTGGAAACACCATATATTTT. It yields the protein CASSEQGDAGNTIYF.

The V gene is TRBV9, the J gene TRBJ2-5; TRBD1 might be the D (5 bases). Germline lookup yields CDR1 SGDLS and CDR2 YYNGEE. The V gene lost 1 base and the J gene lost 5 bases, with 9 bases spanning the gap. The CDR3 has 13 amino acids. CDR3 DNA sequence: TGTGCCAGCAGCGTATCAGGGTGGGAGACCCAGTACTTC. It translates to CASSVSGWETQYF.